The next 17 T cell receptor beta chains were all read from a single sample in a study of early T cells in non-severe SARS-CoV-2 infection (dated by TCRdb to the early 2020s). Preparation of the library involved 5' RACE. The sequencer was a NextSeq 500. TCRdb handled the public reads itself, with Q25 trimming in fastp and clone calling in MiXCR, and kept productive beta chains. Merged by CDR3 protein, the rows form single entries marked with the most common genes and DNA. The sample table records roughly 56,000 distinct CDR3 sequences; around 8% of these occur just once. 4% to 5% of the sample is held by the ten biggest clonotypes. Sequencing was done on a sample of whole blood. These TCRs come from an adult who was a healthcare worker with PCR-confirmed SARS-CoV-2 infection or an uninfected control (not recorded which).

V gene TRBV7-9 combines with J gene TRBJ2-1; 11 nucleotides align to TRBD2. The germline CDR1 and CDR2 sequences are SEHNR and FQNEAQ (reference sequence). With 4 bases clipped from V and 8 bases from J, the junction kept 1 base outside the gene matches. The CDR3 loop spans 13 amino acids. In nucleotides, the CDR3 is TGTGCCAGCAGCTGGACTAGCGGGTATGAGCAGTTCTTC. Translating gives CASSWTSGYEQFF.

The rearrangement links TRBV4-1 to TRBJ1-3; D remains unclear. Per the germline V gene, CDR1 is MGHRA and CDR2 is YSYEKL. The CDR3 extends over 16 amino acids. Deletions cut 0 bases from V and 4 bases from J, with 13 bases between. The CDR3 is CASSQEPSLLGNTIYF. In nucleotides, the CDR3 is TGCGCCAGCAGCCAAGAACCGTCTCTTCTCGGAAACACCATATATTTT.

This clonotype was counted between two and nine times. The V call is TRBV10-1, the J call TRBJ2-3; D ambiguous. Trimming removed 0 bases at V and 0 bases at J, with 13 bases between. Germline lookup yields CDR1 WNHNN and CDR2 SYGVQD (reference sequence). The CDR3 is 17 residues long. In nucleotides, the CDR3 is TGCGCCAGCAGTGAGTCGACTCCCGTAACTAGCACAGATACGCAGTATTTT. Translating it yields CASSESTPVTSTDTQYF.

This clonotype was detected ten times or more. This chain links TRBV7-6 with TRBJ1-4; possibly TRBD1 for D (5 bases). Trimming shortened V by 5 bases and J by 7 bases, and 14 bases separated the two germline ends. Germline V gene data show CDR1 as SGHVS and CDR2 as FNYEAQ. The CDR3 runs 14 residues. CDR3 region: CASSPAAGPEKLFF. CDR3 sequence (DNA): TGTGCCAGCAGCCCCGCGGCAGGGCCTGAAAAACTGTTTTTT.

The chain carries TRBV15 and TRBJ1-4; D call uncertain. Germline lookup yields CDR1 LNHNV and CDR2 YYDKDF (reference sequence). Trimming removed 3 bases from V and 8 bases from J, with 7 bases in between. CDR3 length: 12 residues. CDR3 sequence (DNA): TGTGCCACCAGCAGGTTTAGGGAAAAACTGTTTTTT. Protein sequence: CATSRFREKLFF.

The rearrangement joins TRBV5-1 to TRBJ2-3; no definite D call. Germline CDR1 is SGHRS and CDR2 is YFSETQ. Trimming cost V 4 bases and J 5 bases, with 17 bases left between them. The CDR3 runs to 15 residues. The CDR3 reads CASSPPNWDGDTQYF. The CDR3, as DNA: TGCGCCAGCAGCCCCCCAAATTGGGATGGAGATACGCAGTATTTT.

The chain joins TRBV20-1 to TRBJ1-2; D gene ambiguous. Germline loops: CDR1 DFQATT, CDR2 SNEGSKA (reference sequence). The CDR3 spans 12 residues. Deletions cut 0 bases from V and 5 bases from J, with 7 bases between. This CDR3 is CSARDPQYGYTF. CDR3 nucleotide sequence: TGCAGTGCTAGAGACCCACAGTATGGCTACACCTTC.

This clonotype was picked up a small number of times. V usage is TRBV9 and J usage is TRBJ2-1; no clear D. The CDR3 is 12 residues long. Trimming cost V 2 bases and J 6 bases, with 6 bases left between them. The germline V gene has CDR1 SGDLS and CDR2 YYNGEE. DNA of the CDR3: TGTGCCAGCAGCGTTCAAGCCAATGAGCAGTTCTTC. This gives the protein CASSVQANEQFF.

J is TRBJ2-7 and V is TRBV28, with a weak D call TRBD2 (6 bases). V was cut by 4 bases and J by 3 bases, with 10 bases left in between. CDR3 length: 13 amino acids. Germline V gives CDR1 MDHEN, CDR2 SYDVKM. CDR3 coding DNA: TGTGCCAGCAGTTCGGGAGTGCGCTACGAGCAGTACTTC. As protein: CASSSGVRYEQYF.

This clonotype showed up just a few times. The chain carries TRBV10-1 and TRBJ1-6; D is unresolved. The V gene lost 1 base and the J gene lost 7 bases, with 8 bases spanning the gap. This CDR3 is 14 amino acids long. In germline, CDR1 is WNHNN, CDR2 SYGVQD (reference sequence). The CDR3 sequence: CASSEYRRNSPLHF. CDR3 bases: TGCGCCAGCAGTGAGTATCGGAGGAATTCACCCCTCCACTTT.

The table lists this clonotype with a few counts. The J gene is TRBJ1-6, the V gene TRBV7-2, with TRBD1 matching 7 bases. V was clipped by 3 bases and J by 3 bases; unmatched bases: 5. Germline CDR1 SGHTA, CDR2 FQGNSA. CDR3 size: 16 residues. CDR3 amino acids: CASSFGTENYNSPLHF. CDR3 DNA sequence: TGTGCCAGCAGCTTCGGGACAGAAAACTATAATTCACCCCTCCACTTT.

V gene TRBV6-6 combines with J gene TRBJ2-5; the match to TRBD2 covers 8 bases. The ends lost 3 bases at V and 3 bases at J; junction bases unmatched: 6. The CDR3 runs to 15 residues. Looked up from germline, CDR1 is MNHNY and CDR2 is SVGAGI (reference sequence). In DNA, the CDR3 is TGTGCCAGCAGTTATACCGGGAGGGGAAAAGAGACCCAGTACTTC. Amino acids: CASSYTGRGKETQYF.

This chain connects TRBV3-1 to TRBJ2-4; no clear D. Germline CDR1 and CDR2: LGHDT and YNNKEL (reference sequence). V was clipped by 0 bases and J by 4 bases, with 4 bases between them. CDR3 length: 13 amino acids. The CDR3 nucleotides are TGTGCCAGCAGCCAAGACTGGAAAAACATTCAGTACTTC. This gives the protein CASSQDWKNIQYF.

This clonotype has just a few counts. The chain couples TRBV27 to TRBJ1-1, with D perhaps TRBD1 (5 bases). V dropped 6 bases and J dropped 7 bases, with 12 bases sitting between them. CDR1 and CDR2 from the germline V gene are MNHEY and SMNVEV (reference sequence). The CDR3 is 12 amino acids. The CDR3 loop reads CASSTGVSEAFF. In nucleotides, the CDR3 is TGTGCCAGCAGCACGGGGGTGAGTGAAGCTTTCTTT.

The chain has TRBV4-1 and TRBJ2-5; D not resolved. The V gene lost 1 base and the J gene lost 5 bases, with 8 bases spanning the gap. The length of the CDR3 is 13 residues. The germline V gene encodes CDR1 MGHRA and CDR2 YSYEKL. DNA of the CDR3: TGCGCCAGCAGCCAAGCTGGCGTGGAGACCCAGTACTTC. It codes for CASSQAGVETQYF.

The rearrangement uses TRBV29-1 and TRBJ2-1; no firm D call. This CDR3 region has 14 residues. The V gene lost 4 bases and the J gene lost 0 bases, with 10 bases spanning the gap. The germline V gene encodes CDR1 SQVTM and CDR2 ANQGSEA. DNA for the CDR3: TGCAGCGTTGTTTGGCGCAGCTCCTACAATGAGCAGTTCTTC. Translation gives CSVVWRSSYNEQFF.

This clonotype was seen only a few times. V gene TRBV3-1 combines with J gene TRBJ2-1, with D possibly being TRBD1 (6 bases). The CDR3 runs 12 residues. CDR1 is LGHDT and CDR2 is YNNKEL in the germline V gene (reference sequence). Trimming removed 4 bases from V and 5 bases from J, with 6 bases in between. The CDR3 bases are TGTGCCAGCAGCCCAGGGGACAATGAGCAGTTCTTC. As protein: CASSPGDNEQFF.